This T cell receptor (beta chain) appears in the sequencing data of a study of cytomegalovirus exposure and HLA in healthy donors. Regarding the study as a whole: Later on, an analysis tied 15,000 to 20,000 TCR beta sequences to HLA alleles at 0.05 false discovery rate. Versus the approximately 700-donor mean, an Asian-associated ancestry cluster reportedly showed fewer N-insertions in a later analysis.

Notes on this clone: Its antigen is still unknown.

Trimming removed 0 bases from V and 8 bases from J, with 14 bases in between. Germline loops: CDR1 SGHRS, CDR2 YFSETQ. The CDR3 covers 15 residues. The PCR contained 60 Vbeta and 13 Jbeta primers. Method: immunoSEQ multiplex PCR; TCRdb's copy keeps in-frame clones and lacks some. This sample has approximately 140,000 clones; 82% occur once, and the top ten carry 2% to 3%. The rearrangement uses TRBV5-1 and TRBJ1-4; TRBD1 might be the D (5 bases). Input material: PBMCs. This sequence originates from a male donor in good health and CMV-seronegative. CDR3 in amino acids: CASSLEGFKGEKLFF. Here the CDR3 DNA reads TGCGCCAGCAGCTTGGAGGGATTCAAGGGGGAAAAACTGTTTTTT.